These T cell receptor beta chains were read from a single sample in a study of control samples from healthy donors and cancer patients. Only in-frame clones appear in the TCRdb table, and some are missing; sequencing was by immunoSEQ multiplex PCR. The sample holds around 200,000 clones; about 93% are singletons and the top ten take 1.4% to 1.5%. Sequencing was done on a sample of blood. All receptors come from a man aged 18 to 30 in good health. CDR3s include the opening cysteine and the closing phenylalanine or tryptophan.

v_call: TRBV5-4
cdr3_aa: CASSLVGGGDLDPTLHF

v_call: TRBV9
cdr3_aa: CASSTQTGRSNSPLHF

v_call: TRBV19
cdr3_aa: CASSIALAGGPGDTQYF

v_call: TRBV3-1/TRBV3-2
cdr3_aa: CASSQSRSYEQYF

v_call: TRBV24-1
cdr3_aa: CATSDAAYSGANVLTF

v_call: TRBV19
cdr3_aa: CASSRTGAGEKLFF

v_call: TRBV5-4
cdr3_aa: CASSFQGRQETQYF

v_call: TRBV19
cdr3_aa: CASSPNGRIGQPQHF

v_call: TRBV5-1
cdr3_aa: CASSLEGANTGELFF

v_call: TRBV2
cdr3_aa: CASSEKQYTEAFF

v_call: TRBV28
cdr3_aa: CASSSHPRGGDQPQHF

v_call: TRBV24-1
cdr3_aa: CATSSAGTGDGGELFF

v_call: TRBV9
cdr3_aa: CASSPTSGASYEQYF

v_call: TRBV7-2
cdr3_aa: CASSLVSASTDTQYF

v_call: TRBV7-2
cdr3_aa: CASSLRRGGNSPLHF

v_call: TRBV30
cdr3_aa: CAWSRSSLYGYTF

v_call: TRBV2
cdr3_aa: CASRLGQGHTEAFF

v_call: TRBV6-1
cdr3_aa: CASSESTETNEKLFF

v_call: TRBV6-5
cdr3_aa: CASSGTLYSNQPQHF

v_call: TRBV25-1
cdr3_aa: CASSARPHNSPLHF

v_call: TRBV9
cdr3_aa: CASSVQGAGNTIYF

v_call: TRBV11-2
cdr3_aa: CASSHEGAVQETQYF

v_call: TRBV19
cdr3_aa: CASSTQTGAGNSPLHF